This TCR beta chain was obtained from a study of vaccination and CD4 T cells after COVID-19. Trimming stripped 3 bases from V and 3 bases from J, with 5 bases between. CDR3 length equals 12 residues. The germline V gene encodes CDR1 LGHDT and CDR2 YNNKEL (reference sequence). Treatment specified: roughly ten-day PBMC culture with coronavirus spike peptide pools or control peptides (ViraFEST assay). ViraFEST sequenced TCRs after peptide-pool expansion of antigen-specific T cells. The Oncomine TCR Beta short-read assay generated sequence data from the DNA of cultured CD4+ T cells. One entry per CDR3 protein, called by TCRdb with MiXCR from the PCR reads. The table shows about 5,100 distinct CDR3 sequences, with around 50% occurring only once. On this clonotype: Its antigen remains unknown.

The TCR was taken from a human donor who had recovered from COVID-19. J is TRBJ1-1 and V is TRBV3-1; D unclear. The sample taken for sequencing was CD4+ T cells from blood, cultured in vitro. The CDR3 sequence is CASSQGYTEAFF. Here the CDR3 DNA reads TGTGCCAGCAGCCAGGGGTACACTGAAGCTTTCTTT.